The present TCR beta chain was sequenced within a study of T cell responses to AZD1222 COVID-19 vaccine. There are 13 residues in the CDR3. V was shortened by 1 base and J by 6 bases, with 7 bases between the two germline ends. The germline V gene has CDR1 PRHDT and CDR2 FYEKMQ (reference sequence). Sequencing was performed with immunoSEQ multiplex PCR; in TCRdb, only in-frame clones are kept and a portion is missing. The sample records some 120,000 clones, approximately 89% being singletons. In this sample, this clone turned up a few times. Antigen unknown. General study points: Baseline serology detected seropositivity in only a handful of AZD1222 recipients.

The source material was peripheral blood, sampled on day 0 of AZD1222 vaccination. The chain links TRBV13 to TRBJ2-1; maybe TRBD1 (6 bases). The TCR comes from an adult in good health. The CDR3 here is CASSLEDSNEQFF. CDR3 nucleotide sequence: TGTGCCAGCAGCTTAGAGGACAGCAATGAGCAGTTCTTC.